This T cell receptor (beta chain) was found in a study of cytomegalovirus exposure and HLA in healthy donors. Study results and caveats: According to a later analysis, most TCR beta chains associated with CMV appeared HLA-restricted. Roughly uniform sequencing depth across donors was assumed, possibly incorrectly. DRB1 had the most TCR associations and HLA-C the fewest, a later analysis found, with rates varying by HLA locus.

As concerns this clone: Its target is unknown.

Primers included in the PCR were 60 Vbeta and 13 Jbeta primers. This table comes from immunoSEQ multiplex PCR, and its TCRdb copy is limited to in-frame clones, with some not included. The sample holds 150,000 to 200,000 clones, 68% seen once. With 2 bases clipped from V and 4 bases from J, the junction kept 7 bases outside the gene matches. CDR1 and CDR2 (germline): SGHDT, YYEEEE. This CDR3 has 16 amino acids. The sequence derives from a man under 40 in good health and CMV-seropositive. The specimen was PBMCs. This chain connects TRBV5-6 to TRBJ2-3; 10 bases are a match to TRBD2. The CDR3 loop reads CASSFGSGRAADTQYF. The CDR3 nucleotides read TGTGCCAGCAGCTTCGGGAGCGGGAGGGCCGCAGATACGCAGTATTTT.